The present T cell receptor (beta chain) was sequenced within a study of blood T cell repertoires in COVID-19 (TCRdb year 2020). Broadly, across the study: Collaborator samples came from the United States, Italy and Spain and covered acute and convalescent phases of COVID-19. The material from the prospective study consisted of cDNA or gDNA derived from T cells, B-cell-depleted T cells, or PBMCs. Subjects who had been exposed to COVID-19, were actively infected with it, or had recovered from it provided the deeply sampled blood TCRbeta repertoires that made up the dataset. The repertoires were made available in a free public database intended to serve as a resource for research on the immune response to SARS-CoV-2. Samples were obtained from the ongoing ImmuneRACE study (first 160 participants) and from 1,254 subjects provided by 6 global collaborators. Sample metadata almost always included a de-identified subject ID, COVID-19 status, age in years and sex. HLA class I and class II types, where available, came from metadata supplied by the sample provider rather than from assay-based typing. What the research found in general, with its limitations: The amount of clinical and demographic metadata varied by source and participant and was provided uncurated.

The CDR3 spans 15 residues, from the cysteine through the phenylalanine. Kept here is only the CDR3 DNA, which spans 45 bases and is read in frame from base 1. The germline V gene (reference sequence) sets CDR1 to MNHEY and CDR2 to SMNVEV. Deletion took 3 bases off V and 6 bases off J, with a span of 16 bases between the germline ends. A remark on this clone: No antigen is known for it. There are no base qualities to consult, and no much larger clone falls within one base.

The immunoSEQ Assay, a bias-controlled multiplex PCR, was used to amplify TCRbeta CDR3 regions from genomic DNA. In the source study's methods: Nucleated cell counts per sample were estimated from amplification of reference gene primers within the assay. To quantify the absolute abundance of each unique TCRbeta CDR3 rearrangement, sequence reads were collapsed and filtered. For each sample, productive Simpson clonality was calculated by taking the square root of Simpson's diversity index across productive rearrangements. What TCRdb holds here is the immuneACCESS table cut down to in-frame rearrangements. Part of the clones is not present; checked against another copy, under half of the missing clones reflect an unresolved V gene, and the others are unexplained. V and J calls plus clone size are reproduced from that table; the DNA served to infer D and trimming. Recorded for this sample are 60,000 to 85,000 clones; roughly nine tenths of them occurred a single time. Less than 5.5% of the sample goes to the ten largest clones.

Whole blood was collected in K2EDTA tubes by collaborating institutions according to the institutions' own protocols. For TCRbeta analysis, collaborator samples were shipped as frozen whole blood, as isolated PBMCs, or as DNA extracted from either sample type. The receptor was isolated from a woman aged 45-59 years with active COVID-19. The sample taken for sequencing was peripheral blood. The chain is made from TRBV27 and TRBJ2-3; TRBD2 is a weak D gene call, 6 bases matching. The sequence in DNA is TGTGCCAGCAGTTTCATTAGCGGACGGCGGGATACGCAGTATTTT. The encoded protein is CASSFISGRRDTQYF.